The 3 T cell receptor beta chains listed next were all sequenced from one sample in a study of blood T cell repertoires in COVID-19. Libraries were prepared by immunoSEQ multiplex PCR; TCRdb keeps only in-frame clonotypes and omits some of them. The sample records roughly 200,000 clones, approximately 89% being singletons. The sample was PBMCs or T cells enriched from blood (not recorded which). The source of these receptors is a woman in her forties with acute COVID-19.

In its sample, this clone was seen a few times. The rearrangement joins TRBV3-1 (or the pseudogene TRBV3-2) to TRBJ2-1; weak D call: TRBD2 (5 bases). Germline V gene lookup returns CDR1 LGHDT and CDR2 YNNKEL (reference sequence). The ends were cut back, 0 bases at V and 5 bases at J, with 14 bases in the middle. The CDR3 has 16 residues. Here the CDR3 DNA reads TGTGCCAGCAGCCAAGATCTAGCTAGTCCACACAATGAGCAGTTCTTC. This codes for CASSQDLASPHNEQFF.

This rearrangement joins TRBV5-1 to TRBJ2-4; 8 bases map to TRBD1. Trimming cost V 2 bases and J 0 bases; bases outside gene matches: 4. The V gene's germline CDR1 is SGHRS and CDR2 YFSETQ. The CDR3 extends over 16 amino acids. This chain's CDR3 is CASSFGQGLAKNIQYF. DNA for the CDR3: TGCGCCAGCAGCTTCGGACAGGGATTAGCCAAAAACATTCAGTACTTC.

V gene TRBV4-3 combines with J gene TRBJ2-7, with D perhaps TRBD2 (6 bases). V gave up 6 bases and J gave up 1 base, with 16 bases separating them. Germline CDR1 LGHNA, CDR2 YSLEER. The length of the CDR3 is 15 residues. DNA of the CDR3: TGCGCCAGCAGAATTGCTCATAGCGGATCCTACGAGCAGTACTTC. Translation gives CASRIAHSGSYEQYF.